This TCR beta chain was profiled in a study of regulatory T cells in long-lasting Graves disease. Time point given: persistent/refractory GD, antithyroid drugs over 5 years with positive TRAb. There was RNA extracted from PBMCs, and the TCR library was made from it. In regard to this clonotype: Its antigen is still unknown.

HTBI primers from iRepertoire and Arm-PCR of CDR3 regions yielded the TCR beta libraries. TCRdb independently ran MiXCR on the multiplex PCR reads; one entry per CDR3 protein. This table has about 430,000 distinct CDR3 sequences, roughly 23% appearing once. General study points: Favored gene segments in persistent disease were TRBV28, TRBJ1-2 and TRBJ2-5.

Germline assignment: CDR1 GTSNPN and CDR2 SVGIG (reference sequence). Trimming cost V 2 bases and J 6 bases, with 5 bases left between them. The CDR3 runs 10 residues. The chain links TRBV30 to TRBJ2-7; D not resolved. Source: peripheral blood mononuclear cells (PBMCs), taken when the disease was refractory, from a patient treated with antithyroid drugs. The TCR was taken from a female donor with Graves disease. For the CDR3, the DNA is TGTGCCTGGAGTTTAGGCGAGCAGTACTTC. Its translation is CAWSLGEQYF.